Following are 15 T cell receptor beta chains from one sample sequenced in a study of cytotoxic CD8 clonotypes in ibrutinib-treated CLL. The data were produced by immunoSEQ multiplex PCR, yet TCRdb's version contains in-frame clones alone and is incomplete. The sample holds 300,000 to 400,000 clones, around 66% seen once. Sequencing used PBMCs, obtained after 36 months of ibrutinib treatment. The receptors come from a human donor with chronic lymphocytic leukemia.

The rearrangement uses TRBV6-6 and TRBJ1-6; TRBD1 is a possible D gene (6 bases). This CDR3 contains 12 residues. V lost 10 bases and J lost 8, with 12 bases in between. Germline V gene lookup returns CDR1 MNHNY and CDR2 SVGAGI (reference sequence). In DNA, the CDR3 is TGTGCCATCAGGAAGGGGGATTCACCCCTCCACTTT. Amino acid sequence: CAIRKGDSPLHF.

The V call is TRBV27, the J call TRBJ2-6; 7 bases match TRBD2. The CDR3 runs 18 residues. The germline gives CDR1 MNHEY, CDR2 SMNVEV (reference sequence). V shed 6 bases and J 3 bases; nucleotides not matched to a gene: 14. CDR3 sequence: CASSFRSGGILGANVLTF. The CDR3 nucleotides are TGTGCCAGCAGCTTCCGGTCGGGAGGCATCCTTGGGGCCAACGTCCTGACTTTC.

There are a few counts of this clone. The V gene is TRBV28, the J gene TRBJ1-5; D unresolved. This CDR3 region has 15 residues. Looked up from germline, CDR1 is MDHEN and CDR2 is SYDVKM. Trimming took off 2 bases at V and 5 bases at J, with 13 bases between the two ends. The CDR3 nucleotides are TGTGCCAGCAGTTTAGGGCTTCAAGGCGATCAGCCCCAGCATTTT. It is translated as CASSLGLQGDQPQHF.

The V call is TRBV7-9, the J call TRBJ2-7; 9 nucleotides line up with TRBD1. Germline CDR1 SEHNR, CDR2 FQNEAQ (reference sequence). Trimming cost V 5 bases and J 6 bases; bases outside gene matches: 17. The CDR3 has 17 residues. This chain's CDR3 is CASSPRSRGTGWGEQYF. The CDR3 DNA follows: TGTGCCAGCAGCCCCCGCTCCCGGGGGACAGGGTGGGGCGAGCAGTACTTC.

The genes are TRBV5-1 and TRBJ1-1; perhaps TRBD1 as D (5 bases). The CDR3 has 18 residues. V was pared by 4 bases and J by 1 base, with 23 bases between. Germline loops: CDR1 SGHRS, CDR2 YFSETQ. The DNA for the CDR3 is TGCGCCAGCAGCCTAAGTAGGGGTCTCACTCTCGAGAACACTGAAGCTTTCTTT. Encoded protein: CASSLSRGLTLENTEAFF.

This chain joins TRBV2 and TRBJ2-7, with 9 bases matching TRBD1. The CDR3 has 17 residues. Germline values: CDR1 SNHLY, CDR2 FYNNEI. After removal of 3 bases from V and 1 base from J, the junction contained 10 bases not matched to a gene. The CDR3 sequence is CASSEGTRDRVSYEQYF. CDR3 in DNA: TGTGCCAGCAGTGAGGGGACCCGGGACAGGGTTTCCTACGAGCAGTACTTC. Full variable domain (missing parts from reference TRBV2 and TRBJ2-7): EPEVTQTPSHQVTQMGQEVILRCVPISNHLYFYWYRQILGQKVEFLVSFYNNEISEKSEIFDDQFSVERPDGSNFTLKIRSTKLEDSAMYFCASSEGTRDRVSYEQYFGPGTRLTVT.

The rearrangement links TRBV6-1 to TRBJ1-2, with D unresolved. In germline, CDR1 is MNHNS, CDR2 SASEGT. This CDR3 spans 16 amino acids. V lost 3 bases and J 6 bases, leaving 20 bases between the germline ends. The CDR3 DNA reads as TGTGCCAGCAGTGAGAGGGTCCTGGACCGTGAGGATGGCTACACCTTC. Translating it yields CASSERVLDREDGYTF.

The J gene is TRBJ2-3, the V gene TRBV5-4; D is undetermined. Deletions cut 2 bases from V and 0 bases from J, with 7 bases between. The CDR3 is made up of 14 amino acids. Germline V gene sequence: CDR1 SGHNT, CDR2 YYREEE (reference sequence). The CDR3, as DNA: TGTGCCAGCAGCTTTGAGGCGAGCACAGATACGCAGTATTTT. It is translated as CASSFEASTDTQYF.

The V call is TRBV7-6, the J call TRBJ2-1, with no clear D. The germline V and J ends were trimmed by 3 bases and 0 bases, with 18 bases remaining between them. Germline CDR1 reads SGHVS; CDR2 reads FNYEAQ. The CDR3 totals 18 residues. CDR3 residues: CASSFSPRAMSSYNEQFF. CDR3 sequence (DNA): TGTGCCAGCAGCTTTTCCCCTCGGGCAATGAGCTCCTACAATGAGCAGTTCTTC.

The chain uses TRBV18 and TRBJ2-7; TRBD2 matches 7 bases. Unmatched junction bases numbered 10, after V lost 5 bases and J lost 3 bases. The length of the CDR3 is 15 residues. Germline CDR1 and CDR2: KGHSH and LQKENI. CDR3 sequence (DNA): TGTGCCAGCTCAGAGACCGGGACTACGCACTACGAGCAGTACTTC. This codes for CASSETGTTHYEQYF.

This clone has just a few counts. This sequence joins TRBV5-8 and TRBJ2-7; D possibly corresponds to TRBD1 (5 bases). The V gene's germline CDR1 is SGHTS and CDR2 YDEGEE. The CDR3 consists of 13 residues. Trimming took off 4 bases at V and 3 bases at J, with 11 bases between the two ends. CDR3 nucleotide sequence: TGTGCCAGCAGCCTAGGACATCTCTACGAGCAGTACTTC. It encodes CASSLGHLYEQYF.

J is TRBJ1-4 and V is TRBV5-1; D not resolved. This CDR3 comprises 13 residues. Trimming removed 0 bases at V and 5 bases at J, with 5 bases between. The germline gives CDR1 SGHRS, CDR2 YFSETQ. CDR3 DNA: TGCGCCAGCAGCTTGGGGCCGAATGAAAAACTGTTTTTT. It translates to CASSLGPNEKLFF.

This clone has just one count. CDR3 residues: CASSFFGRDTGELFF. CDR3 in DNA: TGCGCCAGCAGCTTTTTTGGGAGAGACACCGGGGAGCTGTTTTTT. The V call is TRBV5-1, the J call TRBJ2-2; D perhaps matches TRBD2 (5 bases). The CDR3 consists of 15 residues. Germline values: CDR1 SGHRS, CDR2 YFSETQ. The V gene lost 2 bases and the J gene lost 3 bases, with 11 bases spanning the gap.

The V call is TRBV4-2, the J call TRBJ1-2; 7 nucleotides align to TRBD1. The CDR3 sequence is 19 residues long. V lost 1 base and J lost 0; bases outside the gene matches: 14. Per germline, CDR1 LGHNA and CDR2 YNFKEQ. CDR3 loop: CASSQARQGTHRANYGYTF. Here the CDR3 DNA reads TGTGCCAGCAGCCAAGCCCGACAGGGCACTCACCGAGCTAACTATGGCTACACCTTC.

The gene calls are TRBV11-1 and TRBJ2-7, with unresolved D. The V gene's germline CDR1 is SGHAT and CDR2 FQDESV (reference sequence). The CDR3 extends over 11 amino acids. Between the trimmed V and J ends, which lost 0 bases and 6 bases, there was a span of 3 bases. The CDR3 region has the DNA TGTGCCAGCAGCTTAGCAGGCGAGCAGTACTTC. Translation gives CASSLAGEQYF. Together with reference TRBV11-1 and TRBJ2-7, the CDR3 gives the full variable domain: EAEVAQSPRYKITEKSQAVAFWCDPISGHATLYWYRQILGQGPELLVQFQDESVVDDSQLPKDRFSAERLKGVDSTLKIQPAELGDSAMYLCASSLAGEQYFGPGTRLTVT.